The 5 T cell receptor beta chains listed next were all sequenced from one sample in a study of technical replicates of blood from a handful of donors. The table came from immunoSEQ multiplex PCR; TCRdb's copy has only in-frame clones and leaves some out. The repertoire includes some 70,000 clones, approximately 90% of them detected once, and 3.5% to 5% sits in the top ten. The sequencing input was PBMCs. Receptors were obtained from a human donor in good health. Some clones in this sample may be carry-over from other donors' samples.

V is TRBV7-7 and J is TRBJ2-1; the match to TRBD2 covers 10 bases. The CDR3 covers 18 residues. J lost 4 bases, V lost 2 bases, and 11 bases had no gene match. Germline V gene data show CDR1 as SSHAT and CDR2 as FNYEAQ (reference sequence). The CDR3 here is CASSLYVYSGGTYNEQFF. Written as DNA, the CDR3 is TGTGCCAGCAGCTTATACGTGTATAGCGGGGGGACGTACAATGAGCAGTTCTTC.

The chain has TRBV29-1 and TRBJ2-1; D possibly corresponds to TRBD2 (5 bases). V was clipped by 4 bases and J by 10 bases, with 14 bases between them. This CDR3 is 12 amino acids long. Germline CDR1 and CDR2: SQVTM and ANQGSEA. CDR3 sequence reads: CSVALASREQFF. The CDR3 DNA sequence: TGCAGCGTTGCCCTAGCCTCGAGGGAGCAGTTCTTC.

This chain connects TRBV6-1 to TRBJ1-1; 11 bases map to TRBD1. The CDR3 extends over 13 amino acids. Trimming at V came to 8 bases and at J to 1 base, leaving 0 bases not matched to a gene. The germline CDR1 and CDR2 sequences are MNHNS and SASEGT. CDR3 loop: CASGQGANTEAFF. The CDR3 DNA sequence: TGTGCCAGCGGACAGGGGGCGAACACTGAAGCTTTCTTT.

The J gene is TRBJ2-7, the V gene TRBV4-3, with D perhaps matching TRBD2 (5 bases). The ends were cut back, 0 bases at V and 5 bases at J, with 14 bases in the middle. CDR1 and CDR2 from the germline V gene are LGHNA and YSLEER. This CDR3 has 15 amino acids. DNA of the CDR3: TGCGCCAGCAGCCAAGACCGGGTTTCGGAGGACGAGCAGTACTTC. This codes for CASSQDRVSEDEQYF.

The chain has TRBV9 and TRBJ1-5; tentatively, D is TRBD1 (5 bases). Trimming removed 5 bases at V and 1 base at J, with 10 bases between. The CDR3 length is 14 residues. The germline gives CDR1 SGDLS, CDR2 YYNGEE. The CDR3 here is CASSPRASNQPQHF. In nucleotides, the CDR3 is TGTGCCAGCAGTCCCAGGGCGAGCAATCAGCCCCAGCATTTT.